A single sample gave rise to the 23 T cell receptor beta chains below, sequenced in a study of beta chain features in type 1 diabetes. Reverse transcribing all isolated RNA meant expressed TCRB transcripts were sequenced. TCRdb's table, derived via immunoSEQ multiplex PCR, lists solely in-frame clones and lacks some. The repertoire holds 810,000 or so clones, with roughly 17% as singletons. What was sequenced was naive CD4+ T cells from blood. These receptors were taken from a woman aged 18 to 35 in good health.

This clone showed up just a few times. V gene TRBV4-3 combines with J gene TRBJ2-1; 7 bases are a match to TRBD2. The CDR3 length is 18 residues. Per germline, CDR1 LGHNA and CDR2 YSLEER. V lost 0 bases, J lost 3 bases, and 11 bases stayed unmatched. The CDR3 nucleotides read TGCGCCAGCAGCCAAGAGGGGCCCGGGACGGGGGGCTACAATGAGCAGTTCTTC. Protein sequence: CASSQEGPGTGGYNEQFF.

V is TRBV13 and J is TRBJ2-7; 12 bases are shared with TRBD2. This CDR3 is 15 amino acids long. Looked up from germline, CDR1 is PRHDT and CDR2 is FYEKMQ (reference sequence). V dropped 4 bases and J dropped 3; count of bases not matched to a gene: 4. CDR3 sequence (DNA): TGTGCCAGCAGCTCGGGACTAGCGGGTTACTACGAGCAGTACTTC. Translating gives CASSSGLAGYYEQYF.

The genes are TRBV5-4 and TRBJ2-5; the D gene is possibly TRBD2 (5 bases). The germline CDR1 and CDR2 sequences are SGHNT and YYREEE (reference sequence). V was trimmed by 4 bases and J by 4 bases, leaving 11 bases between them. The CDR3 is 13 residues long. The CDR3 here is CASSQARGETQYF. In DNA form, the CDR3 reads TGTGCCAGCAGCCAAGCTCGGGGAGAGACCCAGTACTTC. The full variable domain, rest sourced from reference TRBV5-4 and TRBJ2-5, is ETGVTQSPTHLIKTRGQQVTLRCSSQSGHNTVSWYQQALGQGPQFIFQYYREEENGRGNFPPRFSGLQFPNYSSELNVNALELDDSALYLCASSQARGETQYFGPGTRLLVL.

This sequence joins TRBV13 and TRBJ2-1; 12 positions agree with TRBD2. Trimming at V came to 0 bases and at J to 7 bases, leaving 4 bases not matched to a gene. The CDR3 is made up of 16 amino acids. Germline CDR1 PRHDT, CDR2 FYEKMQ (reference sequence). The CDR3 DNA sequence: TGTGCCAGCAGCTTAGGGACTAGCGGGAGTAGGAATGAGCAGTTCTTC. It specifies CASSLGTSGSRNEQFF.

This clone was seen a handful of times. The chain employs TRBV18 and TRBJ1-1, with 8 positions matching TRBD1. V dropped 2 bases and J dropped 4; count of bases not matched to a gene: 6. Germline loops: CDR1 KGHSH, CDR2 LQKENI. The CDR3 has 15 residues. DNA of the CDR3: TGTGCCAGCTCACCATCAGGGGGCACGGGCACTGAAGCTTTCTTT. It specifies CASSPSGGTGTEAFF.

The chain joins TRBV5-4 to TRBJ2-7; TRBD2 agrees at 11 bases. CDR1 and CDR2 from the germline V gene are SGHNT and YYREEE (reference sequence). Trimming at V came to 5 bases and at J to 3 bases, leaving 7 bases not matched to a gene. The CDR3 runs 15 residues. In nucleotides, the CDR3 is TGTGCCAGCAGTCGGCTAGCGGGAGGACTCTACGAGCAGTACTTC. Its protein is CASSRLAGGLYEQYF.

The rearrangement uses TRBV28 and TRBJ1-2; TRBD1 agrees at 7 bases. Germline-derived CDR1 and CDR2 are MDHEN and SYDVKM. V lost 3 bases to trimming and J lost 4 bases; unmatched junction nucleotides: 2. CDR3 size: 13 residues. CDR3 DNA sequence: TGTGCCAGCAGTTTTCAGGGGGTCTATGGCTACACCTTC. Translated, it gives CASSFQGVYGYTF.

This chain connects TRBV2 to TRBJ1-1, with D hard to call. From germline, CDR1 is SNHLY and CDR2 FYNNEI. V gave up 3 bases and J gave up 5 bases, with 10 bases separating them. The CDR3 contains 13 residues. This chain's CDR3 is CASSDLGETEAFF. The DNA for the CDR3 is TGTGCCAGCAGTGACCTGGGAGAGACTGAAGCTTTCTTT.

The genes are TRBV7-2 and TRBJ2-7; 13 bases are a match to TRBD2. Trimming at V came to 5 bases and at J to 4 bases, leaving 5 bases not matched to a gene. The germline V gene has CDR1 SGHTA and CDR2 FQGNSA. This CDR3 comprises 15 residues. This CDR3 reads CASSQLAGGPYEQYF. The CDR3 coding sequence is TGTGCCAGCAGCCAACTAGCGGGAGGGCCTTACGAGCAGTACTTC.

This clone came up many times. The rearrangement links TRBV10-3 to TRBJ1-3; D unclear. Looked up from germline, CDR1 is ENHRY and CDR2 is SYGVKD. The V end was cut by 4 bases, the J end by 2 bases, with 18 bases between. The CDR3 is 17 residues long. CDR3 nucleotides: TGTGCCATCAGTGTTCGTGGATCTCCAGGACCTGGAAACACCATATATTTT. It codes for CAISVRGSPGPGNTIYF.

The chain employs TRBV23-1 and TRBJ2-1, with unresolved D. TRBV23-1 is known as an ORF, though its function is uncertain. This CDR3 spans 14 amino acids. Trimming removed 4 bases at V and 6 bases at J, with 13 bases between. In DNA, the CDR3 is TGCGCCAGCAGTCCACCTGGTCCGGTCAATGAGCAGTTCTTC. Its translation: CASSPPGPVNEQFF.

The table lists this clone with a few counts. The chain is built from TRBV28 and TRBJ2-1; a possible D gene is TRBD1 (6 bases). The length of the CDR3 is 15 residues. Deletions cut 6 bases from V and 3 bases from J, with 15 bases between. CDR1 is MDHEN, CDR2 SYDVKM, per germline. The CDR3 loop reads CASSKSGHGYNEQFF. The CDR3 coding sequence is TGTGCCAGCAGCAAATCGGGACACGGCTACAATGAGCAGTTCTTC. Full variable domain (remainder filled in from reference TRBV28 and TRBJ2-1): DVKVTQSSRYLVKRTGEKVFLECVQDMDHENMFWYRQDPGLGLRLIYFSYDVKMKEKGDIPEGYSVSREKKERFSLILESASTNQTSMYLCASSKSGHGYNEQFFGPGTRLTVL.

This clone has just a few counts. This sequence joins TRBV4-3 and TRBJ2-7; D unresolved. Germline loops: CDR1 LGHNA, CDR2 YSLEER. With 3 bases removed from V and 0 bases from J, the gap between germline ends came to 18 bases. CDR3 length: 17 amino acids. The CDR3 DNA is TGCGCCAGCAGCCAGTACTTCCGCGCACAGATCTCCTACGAGCAGTACTTC. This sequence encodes CASSQYFRAQISYEQYF.

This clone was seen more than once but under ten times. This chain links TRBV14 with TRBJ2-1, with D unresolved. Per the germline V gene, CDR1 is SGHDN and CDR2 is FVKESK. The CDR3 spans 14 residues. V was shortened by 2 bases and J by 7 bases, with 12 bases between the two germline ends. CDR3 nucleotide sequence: TGTGCCAGCAGCCAATCGAGAGTGGGAAATGAGCAGTTCTTC. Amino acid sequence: CASSQSRVGNEQFF.

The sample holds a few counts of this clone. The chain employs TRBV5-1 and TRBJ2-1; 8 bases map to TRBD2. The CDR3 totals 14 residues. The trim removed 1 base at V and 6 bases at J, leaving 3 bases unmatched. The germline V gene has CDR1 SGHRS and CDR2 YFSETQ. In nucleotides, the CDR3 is TGCGCCAGCAGCTTGTTGAGCGGGAGCAATGAGCAGTTCTTC. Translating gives CASSLLSGSNEQFF.

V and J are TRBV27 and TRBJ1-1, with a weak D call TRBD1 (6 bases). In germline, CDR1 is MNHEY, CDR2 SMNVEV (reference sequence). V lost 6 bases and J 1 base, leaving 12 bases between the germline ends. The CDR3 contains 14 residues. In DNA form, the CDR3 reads TGTGCCAGCAGGGCACAGGGTCAGAACACTGAAGCTTTCTTT. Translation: CASRAQGQNTEAFF.

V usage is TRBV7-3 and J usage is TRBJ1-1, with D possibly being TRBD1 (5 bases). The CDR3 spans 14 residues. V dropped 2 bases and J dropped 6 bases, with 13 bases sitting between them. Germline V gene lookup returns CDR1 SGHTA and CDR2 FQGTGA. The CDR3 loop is CASSLSGGGAEAFF. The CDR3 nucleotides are TGTGCCAGCAGCTTATCCGGGGGAGGCGCTGAAGCTTTCTTT.

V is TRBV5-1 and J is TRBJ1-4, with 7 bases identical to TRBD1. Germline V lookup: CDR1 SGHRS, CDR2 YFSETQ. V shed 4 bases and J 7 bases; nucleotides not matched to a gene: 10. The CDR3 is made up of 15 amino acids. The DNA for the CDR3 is TGCGCCAGCAGCCCAAGGACAGGTACTGGTGAAAAACTGTTTTTT. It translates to CASSPRTGTGEKLFF.

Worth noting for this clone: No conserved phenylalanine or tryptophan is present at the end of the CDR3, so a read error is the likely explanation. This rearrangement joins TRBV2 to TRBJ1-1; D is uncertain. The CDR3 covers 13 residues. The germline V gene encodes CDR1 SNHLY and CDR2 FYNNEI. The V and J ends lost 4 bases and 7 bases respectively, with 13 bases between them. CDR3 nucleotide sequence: TGTGCCAGCAGTGGGCAAGCGGTCGGTGAAGCTTTCCTT. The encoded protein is CASSGQAVGEAFL.

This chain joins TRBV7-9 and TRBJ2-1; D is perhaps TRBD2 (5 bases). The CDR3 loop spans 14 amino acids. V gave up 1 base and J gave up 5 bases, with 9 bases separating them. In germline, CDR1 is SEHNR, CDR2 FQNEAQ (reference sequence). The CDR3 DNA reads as TGTGCCAGCAGCTTAGGGGAGTGGAACAATGAGCAGTTCTTC. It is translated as CASSLGEWNNEQFF. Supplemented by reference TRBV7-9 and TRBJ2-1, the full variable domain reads DTGVSQNPRHKITKRGQNVTFRCDPISEHNRLYWYRQTLGQGPEFLTYFQNEAQLEKSRLLSDRFSAERPKGSFSTLEIQRTEQGDSAMYLCASSLGEWNNEQFFGPGTRLTVL.

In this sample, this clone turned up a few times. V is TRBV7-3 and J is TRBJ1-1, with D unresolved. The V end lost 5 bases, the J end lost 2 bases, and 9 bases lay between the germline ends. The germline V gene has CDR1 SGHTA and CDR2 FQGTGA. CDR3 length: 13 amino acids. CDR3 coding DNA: TGTGCCAGCAGCCCCCAAGAAAACACTGAAGCTTTCTTT. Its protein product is CASSPQENTEAFF.

Written as DNA, the CDR3 is TGTGCCAGCAGCGTAACGGACGTCACTGAAGCTTTCTTT. This gives the protein CASSVTDVTEAFF. The genes are TRBV9 and TRBJ1-1; D unresolved. Germline V CDR1 and CDR2: SGDLS, YYNGEE. V shed 1 base and J shed 4 bases, with 8 bases lying between them. CDR3 size: 13 residues.

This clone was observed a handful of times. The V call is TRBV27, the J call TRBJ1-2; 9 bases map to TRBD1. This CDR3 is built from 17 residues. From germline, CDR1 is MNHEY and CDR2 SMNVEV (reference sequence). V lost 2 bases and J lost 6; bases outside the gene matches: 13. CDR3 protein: CASSLKKGTGQGNGYTF. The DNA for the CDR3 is TGTGCCAGCAGTTTAAAAAAAGGGACGGGACAGGGCAATGGCTACACCTTC.